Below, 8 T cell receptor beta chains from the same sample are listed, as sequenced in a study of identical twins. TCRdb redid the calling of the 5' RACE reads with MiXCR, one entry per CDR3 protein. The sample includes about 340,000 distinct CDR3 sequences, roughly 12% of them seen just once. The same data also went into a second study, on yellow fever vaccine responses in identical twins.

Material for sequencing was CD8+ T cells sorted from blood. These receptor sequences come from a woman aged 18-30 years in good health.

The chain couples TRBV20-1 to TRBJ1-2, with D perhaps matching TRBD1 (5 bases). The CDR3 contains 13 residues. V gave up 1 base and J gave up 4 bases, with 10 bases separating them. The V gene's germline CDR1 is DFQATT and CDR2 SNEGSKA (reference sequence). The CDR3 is CSARGSGSYGYTF. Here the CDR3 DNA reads TGCAGTGCTAGAGGTTCAGGGTCCTATGGCTACACCTTC.

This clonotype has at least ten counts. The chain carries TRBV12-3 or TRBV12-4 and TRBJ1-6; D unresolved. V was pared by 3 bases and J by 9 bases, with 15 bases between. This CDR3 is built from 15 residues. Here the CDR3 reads CASSFHPPEFSPLHF. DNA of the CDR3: TGTGCCAGCAGTTTTCACCCCCCCGAGTTTTCACCCCTCCACTTT.

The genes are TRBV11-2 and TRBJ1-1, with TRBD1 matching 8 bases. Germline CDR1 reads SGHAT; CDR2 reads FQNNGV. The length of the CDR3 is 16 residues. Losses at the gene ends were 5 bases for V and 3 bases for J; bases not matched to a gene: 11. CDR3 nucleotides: TGTGCCAGCAGCCCCGGACAGGGCCCGGTTGACACTGAAGCTTTCTTT. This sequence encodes CASSPGQGPVDTEAFF.

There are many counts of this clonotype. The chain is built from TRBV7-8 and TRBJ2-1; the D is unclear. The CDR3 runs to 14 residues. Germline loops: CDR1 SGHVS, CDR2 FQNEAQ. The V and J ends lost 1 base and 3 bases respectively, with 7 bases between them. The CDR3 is CASSLGRNYNEQFF. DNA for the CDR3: TGTGCCAGCAGCTTAGGGCGGAACTACAATGAGCAGTTCTTC.

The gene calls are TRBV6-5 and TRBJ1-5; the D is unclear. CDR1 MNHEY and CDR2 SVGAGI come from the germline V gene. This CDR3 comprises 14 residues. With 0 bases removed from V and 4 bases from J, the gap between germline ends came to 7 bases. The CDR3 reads CASSYSNGNQPQHF. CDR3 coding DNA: TGTGCCAGCAGTTACTCCAACGGGAATCAGCCCCAGCATTTT.

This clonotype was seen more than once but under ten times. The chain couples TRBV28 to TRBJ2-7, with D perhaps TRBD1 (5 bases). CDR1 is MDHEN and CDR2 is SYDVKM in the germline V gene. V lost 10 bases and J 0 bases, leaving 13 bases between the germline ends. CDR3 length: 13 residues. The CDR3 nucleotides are TGTGCCAAGCCTCAGGGTCTCTCCTACGAGCAGTACGTC. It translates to CAKPQGLSYEQYV.

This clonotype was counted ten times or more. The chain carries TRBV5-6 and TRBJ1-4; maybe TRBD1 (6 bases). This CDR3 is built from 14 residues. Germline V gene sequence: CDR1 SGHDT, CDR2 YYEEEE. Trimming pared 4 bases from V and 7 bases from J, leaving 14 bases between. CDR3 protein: CASSPAWGREKLFF. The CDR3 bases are TGTGCCAGCAGCCCCGCGTGGGGGCGTGAAAAACTGTTTTTT.

As DNA, the CDR3 is TGTGCCAGCAGTGAAGCGGGCGGGAGGATGGATAATGAGCAGTTCTTC. This encodes CASSEAGGRMDNEQFF. This chain joins TRBV6-1 and TRBJ2-1; TRBD2 matches 8 bases. The CDR3 loop spans 16 amino acids. Germline CDR1 is MNHNS and CDR2 is SASEGT. The J segment lost 7 bases and the V segment lost 0 bases, leaving 8 bases of the junction unmatched.